The rows below give T cell receptor beta chains drawn from one sample of a study of PD-L1 blockade in urothelial cancer. The repertoire was sequenced with immunoSEQ multiplex PCR; TCRdb's copy has only in-frame clones and lacks some. The table has 40,000 to 45,000 clones, about 90% seen once. The sequencing here drew on PBMCs, taken around atezolizumab (anti-PD-L1) treatment. These receptors came from a man aged 70 or older with urothelial cancer. The CDR3 runs from the conserved cysteine through the conserved F or W.

v_gene: TRBV4-1; j_gene: TRBJ1-2; CDR3aa: CASSQDRSYYGYTF
v_gene: TRBV9; j_gene: TRBJ1-4; CDR3aa: CASSVGPGLSQTEKLFF
v_gene: TRBV9; j_gene: TRBJ1-1; CDR3aa: CASSGSQGNTEAFF
v_gene: TRBV6-4; j_gene: TRBJ2-1; CDR3aa: CAGGLSAPNLPGSYNEQFF
v_gene: TRBV2; j_gene: TRBJ2-7; CDR3aa: CASMLGEGGAKYF
v_gene: TRBV4-1; j_gene: TRBJ1-1; CDR3aa: CASSSRTGRNTEAFF
v_gene: TRBV27; j_gene: TRBJ2-6; CDR3aa: CASGRQGISSGANVLTF
v_gene: TRBV29-1; j_gene: TRBJ1-1; CDR3aa: CSVGLDRNTEAFF
v_gene: TRBV4-1; j_gene: TRBJ2-5; CDR3aa: CASSQEAVSRQTQYF
v_gene: TRBV6-1; j_gene: TRBJ2-7; CDR3aa: CASSESGLADEQYF
v_gene: TRBV7-8; j_gene: TRBJ1-5; CDR3aa: CASSPTSRGIGNQPQHF
v_gene: TRBV2; j_gene: TRBJ2-7; CDR3aa: CAVDRAGSSYEQYF
v_gene: TRBV30; j_gene: TRBJ2-7; CDR3aa: CAYTPGSPYEQYF
v_gene: TRBV19; j_gene: TRBJ2-1; CDR3aa: CASRGGPNEQFF
v_gene: TRBV7-2; j_gene: TRBJ2-3; CDR3aa: CASSLGPTGAITDTQYF
v_gene: TRBV6-4; j_gene: TRBJ2-3; CDR3aa: CASSLAGGPRDTQYF
v_gene: TRBV28; j_gene: TRBJ2-5; CDR3aa: CASFKGRNQETQYF
v_gene: TRBV11-2; j_gene: TRBJ1-1; CDR3aa: CASSSGVLRGNTEAFF
v_gene: TRBV30; j_gene: TRBJ2-1; CDR3aa: CAPPFSGKGFSYNEQFF
v_gene: TRBV9; j_gene: TRBJ2-3; CDR3aa: CASNRQVGGTDTQYF
v_gene: TRBV7-3; j_gene: TRBJ2-5; CDR3aa: CASSSLGLAVGETQYF
v_gene: TRBV10-3; j_gene: TRBJ2-6; CDR3aa: CAISGGRTGNSGANVLTF
v_gene: TRBV13; j_gene: TRBJ2-3; CDR3aa: CASSRDTTLAGASTDTQYF
v_gene: TRBV5-3; j_gene: TRBJ2-5; CDR3aa: CARSSGLFQETQYF
v_gene: TRBV5-4; j_gene: TRBJ2-1; CDR3aa: CASSPPGYNEQFF
v_gene: TRBV18; j_gene: TRBJ2-1; CDR3aa: CASSPPGLPTSSYNEQFF
v_gene: TRBV19; j_gene: TRBJ1-5; CDR3aa: CASSTSIGRERPQHF
v_gene: TRBV27; j_gene: TRBJ2-5; CDR3aa: CASKPAGQVQETQYF
v_gene: TRBV27; j_gene: TRBJ2-2; CDR3aa: CASSSHTGGLTNTGELFF
v_gene: TRBV12-5; j_gene: TRBJ2-7; CDR3aa: CASGQQGHGEQYF
v_gene: TRBV2; j_gene: TRBJ2-1; CDR3aa: CASNPLAGGLNEQFF
v_gene: TRBV6-1; j_gene: TRBJ2-2; CDR3aa: CASSEFGTGVRTGELFF
v_gene: TRBV6-5; j_gene: TRBJ2-6; CDR3aa: CASSYGTVSGANVLTF
v_gene: TRBV11-2; j_gene: TRBJ2-7; CDR3aa: CASSLTAVAGGSAPYEQYF
v_gene: TRBV2; j_gene: TRBJ2-5; CDR3aa: CASSESPGHETQYF
v_gene: TRBV29-1; j_gene: TRBJ1-2; CDR3aa: CSAEGEGYNGYTF
v_gene: TRBV6-1; j_gene: TRBJ2-1; CDR3aa: CASIPGLAVGEQFF
v_gene: TRBV7-3; j_gene: TRBJ2-1; CDR3aa: CASSLVAGFSYNEQFF
v_gene: TRBV18; j_gene: TRBJ2-1; CDR3aa: CASSPYTTSGSYNEQFF
v_gene: TRBV2; j_gene: TRBJ1-6; CDR3aa: CASSDGRTGGDSPLHF
v_gene: TRBV6-5; j_gene: TRBJ1-1; CDR3aa: CASRQGARAFF
v_gene: TRBV5-1; j_gene: TRBJ2-5; CDR3aa: CASSLVAGSGETQYF
v_gene: TRBV2; j_gene: TRBJ1-5; CDR3aa: CASSGTQYQPQHF
v_gene: TRBV28; j_gene: TRBJ1-5; CDR3aa: CASSYADSSRQPQHF
v_gene: TRBV6-1; j_gene: TRBJ2-3; CDR3aa: CASGTGAADTQYF
v_gene: TRBV10-1; j_gene: TRBJ2-3; CDR3aa: CASSDKEADTQYF
v_gene: TRBV5-1; j_gene: TRBJ2-3; CDR3aa: CASSLYSGGAADTQYF
v_gene: TRBV6-1; j_gene: TRBJ2-3; CDR3aa: CASSFRRATDTQYF
v_gene: TRBV6-1; j_gene: TRBJ2-7; CDR3aa: CASSEASGSLGNEQYF
v_gene: TRBV28; j_gene: TRBJ1-2; CDR3aa: CASSFTVTGTGASNYGYTF
v_gene: TRBV4-1; j_gene: TRBJ2-7; CDR3aa: CASSQVLAYEQYF
v_gene: TRBV27; j_gene: TRBJ2-7; CDR3aa: CASSLSGGEVAYEQYF
v_gene: TRBV18; j_gene: TRBJ2-7; CDR3aa: CASSRDLRGGSYEQYF
v_gene: TRBV10-3; j_gene: TRBJ1-2; CDR3aa: CAISGGSDRGIYGYTF
v_gene: TRBV9; j_gene: TRBJ2-1; CDR3aa: CASSVPSGRAPSSYNEQFF
v_gene: TRBV2; j_gene: TRBJ2-1; CDR3aa: CASSPSGLVFYNEQFF
v_gene: TRBV6-1; j_gene: TRBJ1-1; CDR3aa: CASNVGPLNTEAFF